This T cell receptor beta chain came from a study of blood T cells in healthy people across ages. A second PCR of about 7 to 12 cycles used a sample-barcoded 5' primer and a J-beta primer mix. TCRdb ran MiXCR on the 5' RACE reads and lists one entry per CDR3 protein. Among 800,000 or so distinct CDR3 sequences, more than 35% were seen once, and the ten largest hold 15% to 20%. This clonotype was seen a handful of times. The antigen is not known. Donor samples were obtained from healthy Caucasian individuals from Russia, aged about 6 to 100. PBMCs, at least 7 million per sample, were isolated. General study points: Diversity figures based on one million T cells were deemed too low. Per million T cells, TCR beta diversity dropped roughly linearly as age increased.

This clonotype originated in a man older than 75 in good health. Sequencing was done on a sample of blood.

CDR3 DNA: TGTGCCAGCAGTTTGCGGGCAGGGCTAGCCAAAAACATTCAGTACTTC. Translation: CASSLRAGLAKNIQYF. The chain couples TRBV12-3 or TRBV12-4 to TRBJ2-4; D is perhaps TRBD1 or TRBD2 (5 bases each). The CDR3 loop spans 16 amino acids. The V gene lost 3 bases and the J gene lost 0 bases, with 12 bases spanning the gap.